Below, 5 T cell receptor beta chains from the same sample are listed, as sequenced in a study of blood T cell repertoires in COVID-19. The table came from immunoSEQ multiplex PCR; TCRdb's copy has only in-frame clones and leaves some out. In the table there are about 100,000 clones, around four fifths of which are singletons. The specimen was peripheral blood. These receptors all come from a man aged 55 to 70 with acute or convalescent COVID-19.

This chain uses TRBV11-2 with TRBJ2-7; 12 positions match TRBD2. Germline CDR1 and CDR2: SGHAT and FQNNGV. With V trimmed by 5 bases and J by 4 bases, 6 bases remained unmatched. The CDR3 extends over 15 amino acids. CDR3 in amino acids: CASSQTSGGRYEQYF. CDR3 nucleotide sequence: TGTGCCAGCAGCCAAACTAGCGGGGGGCGGTACGAGCAGTACTTC.

V gene TRBV18 combines with J gene TRBJ1-1; a possible D gene is TRBD1 (6 bases). Germline-derived CDR1 and CDR2 are KGHSH and LQKENI. This CDR3 contains 16 residues. V was shortened by 4 bases and J by 4 bases, with 19 bases between the two germline ends. The CDR3 region is CASSQLQGMSGTEAFF. In DNA form, the CDR3 reads TGTGCCAGCTCACAATTACAGGGAATGTCAGGCACTGAAGCTTTCTTT.

The chain carries TRBV6-1 and TRBJ2-7; 7 bases are shared with TRBD1. This CDR3 has 16 amino acids. The junction had 9 bases not matched to a gene; V was cut back by 4 bases and J by 0 bases. Germline CDR1 is MNHNS and CDR2 is SASEGT. CDR3 region: CASSARTGLSSYEQYF. As DNA, the CDR3 is TGTGCCAGCAGTGCCCGGACAGGACTGAGCTCCTACGAGCAGTACTTC.

The rearrangement links TRBV5-1 to TRBJ1-1; unclear D gene. With 1 base removed from V and 0 bases from J, the gap between germline ends came to 19 bases. Germline CDR1 is SGHRS and CDR2 is YFSETQ. The CDR3 runs 18 residues. CDR3 DNA sequence: TGCGCCAGCAGCTTGAGTGCGGGGATTAGCCGAATGAACACTGAAGCTTTCTTT. This codes for CASSLSAGISRMNTEAFF.

The V call is TRBV5-1, the J call TRBJ2-2; 8 bases match TRBD2. In germline, CDR1 is SGHRS, CDR2 YFSETQ. The ends lost 9 bases at V and 4 bases at J; junction bases unmatched: 8. This CDR3 is 14 amino acids long. The CDR3 region has the DNA TGCGCCACCAGATACGGGGGGGCCACCGGGGAGCTGTTTTTT. As protein: CATRYGGATGELFF.